Presented here are 26 T cell receptor beta chains from one specimen sequenced in a study of blood T cell repertoires in COVID-19. Clones were read by immunoSEQ multiplex PCR, and TCRdb kept only the in-frame ones, dropping some. This table holds some 290,000 clones, 89% found once. Sequenced sample: peripheral blood. Source of these receptors: a woman aged 25 to 45 with COVID-19, enrolled during active disease.

The CDR3 sequence: CASSEGGTEAFF. The CDR3 bases are TGCGCCAGCAGTGAAGGGGGCACTGAAGCTTTCTTT. This chain uses TRBV10-1 with TRBJ1-1, with a weak D call TRBD1 (6 bases). Trimming took 3 bases from V and 4 from J, leaving 6 bases between them. The CDR3 extends over 12 amino acids. Germline loops: CDR1 WNHNN, CDR2 SYGVQD (reference sequence).

This clone is a singleton in its sample. This CDR3 is CASSPIQLEINQPQHF. As DNA, the CDR3 is TGTGCCAGCAGCCCCATCCAACTAGAAATCAATCAGCCCCAGCATTTT. The chain carries TRBV7-8 and TRBJ1-5; D gene unclear. V was clipped by 5 bases and J by 3 bases, with 17 bases between them. Per germline, CDR1 SGHVS and CDR2 FQNEAQ. The CDR3 length is 16 residues.

In its sample, this clone was seen a few times. The chain recombines TRBV5-4 with TRBJ2-3, with TRBD2 matching over 12 bases. From germline, CDR1 is SGHNT and CDR2 YYREEE (reference sequence). The V gene end was trimmed by 2 bases and the J gene end by 2 bases; junction bases not matched to a gene: 3. CDR3 length: 16 amino acids. The chain's CDR3 is CASSLLAGGTTDTQYF. In nucleotides, the CDR3 is TGTGCCAGCAGCTTACTAGCGGGGGGCACCACAGATACGCAGTATTTT.

This chain connects TRBV9 to TRBJ2-1; 10 nucleotides match TRBD1. The junction had 9 bases not matched to a gene; V was cut back by 5 bases and J by 7 bases. CDR3 length: 15 residues. Germline V gene data show CDR1 as SGDLS and CDR2 as YYNGEE. Here the CDR3 reads CASSTLDRGVNEQFF. As DNA, the CDR3 is TGTGCCAGCAGTACCTTGGACAGGGGGGTGAATGAGCAGTTCTTC. The whole variable domain, remainder taken from reference TRBV9 and TRBJ2-1, is DSGVTQTPKHLITATGQRVTLRCSPRSGDLSVYWYQQSLDQGLQFLIQYYNGEERAKGNILERFSAQQFPDLHSELNLSSLELGDSALYFCASSTLDRGVNEQFFGPGTRLTVL.

V usage is TRBV13 and J usage is TRBJ2-2, with unresolved D. Trimming took off 5 bases at V and 4 bases at J, with 5 bases between the two ends. This CDR3 region has 12 residues. Germline V gene data show CDR1 as PRHDT and CDR2 as FYEKMQ (reference sequence). The CDR3 reads CASSHFTGELFF. DNA of the CDR3: TGTGCCAGCAGCCACTTCACCGGGGAGCTGTTTTTT.

This chain uses TRBV6-5 with TRBJ1-5; 10 nucleotides agree with TRBD1. CDR1 is MNHEY, CDR2 SVGAGI, per germline. The length of the CDR3 is 15 residues. With 6 bases clipped from V and 3 bases from J, the junction kept 5 bases outside the gene matches. CDR3 nucleotides: TGTGCCAGCAGAGCCGACAGGGGGCTCAATCAGCCCCAGCATTTT. Protein product: CASRADRGLNQPQHF.

This sequence joins TRBV5-4 and TRBJ2-1, with D tentatively TRBD2 (5 bases). Germline CDR1 and CDR2: SGHNT and YYREEE (reference sequence). V shed 4 bases and J shed 10 bases, with 15 bases lying between them. There are 13 residues in the CDR3. CDR3 in amino acids: CASSLDSGGEQFF. The DNA for the CDR3 is TGTGCCAGCAGCCTTGACTCCGGCGGGGAGCAGTTCTTC.

V is TRBV10-2 and J is TRBJ2-5, with TRBD1 matching over 7 bases. Unmatched junction bases numbered 4, after V lost 7 bases and J lost 2 bases. CDR3 size: 13 residues. The V gene's germline CDR1 is WSHSY and CDR2 SAAADI. The CDR3 bases are TGCGCCAGCACCGGGACAGCACAAGAGACCCAGTACTTC. Residues: CASTGTAQETQYF.

V and J are TRBV3-1 (or the pseudogene TRBV3-2) and TRBJ2-6; tentatively, D is TRBD1 (5 bases). The germline V gene has CDR1 LGHDT and CDR2 YNNKEL (reference sequence). The CDR3 is 18 amino acids. V lost 4 bases to trimming and J lost 0 bases, with 16 bases between them. This chain's CDR3 is CASSPLWGTFSGANVLTF. The CDR3 DNA reads as TGTGCCAGCAGCCCGTTGTGGGGCACCTTCTCTGGGGCCAACGTCCTGACTTTC.

The chain links TRBV18 to TRBJ2-7; D possibly corresponds to TRBD1 (6 bases). The CDR3 has 14 residues. The V and J ends lost 4 bases and 6 bases respectively, with 16 bases between them. Germline values: CDR1 KGHSH, CDR2 LQKENI. CDR3 sequence reads: CASSQTGMGPEQYF. The CDR3 nucleotides read TGTGCCAGCTCACAGACAGGTATGGGGCCCGAGCAGTACTTC.

The CDR3 nucleotides read TGTGCCAGCAGCCAAGAGGCGTTCGGACTAGCGGCCAATGAGCAGTTCTTC. It specifies CASSQEAFGLAANEQFF. V usage is TRBV3-1 (or the pseudogene TRBV3-2) and J usage is TRBJ2-1; 10 bases are shared with TRBD2. Germline lookup yields CDR1 LGHDT and CDR2 YNNKEL (reference sequence). CDR3 length: 17 amino acids. The V segment lost 0 bases and the J segment 6 bases; nucleotides outside the gene matches: 8.

The chain carries TRBV20-1 and TRBJ1-4, with a weak D call TRBD1 (5 bases). V was shortened by 3 bases and J by 0 bases, with 11 bases between the two germline ends. This CDR3 region has 15 residues. Germline CDR1 reads DFQATT; CDR2 reads SNEGSKA (reference sequence). The CDR3 DNA reads as TGCAGTGCTAGTGTCAGGGCGGCAACTAATGAAAAACTGTTTTTT. This encodes CSASVRAATNEKLFF.

The chain has TRBV3-1 (or the pseudogene TRBV3-2) and TRBJ1-3; D unclear. The germline V and J ends were trimmed by 4 bases and 3 bases, with 4 bases remaining between them. This CDR3 region has 12 residues. Germline lookup yields CDR1 LGHDT and CDR2 YNNKEL (reference sequence). CDR3 DNA: TGTGCCAGCAGCCCCCGTGGAAACACCATATATTTT. Translated: CASSPRGNTIYF.

The rearrangement joins TRBV19 to TRBJ2-7, with 8 bases that match TRBD2. The CDR3 totals 14 residues. The germline gives CDR1 LNHDA, CDR2 SQIVND (reference sequence). Germline trimming cut 4 bases from V and 2 bases from J; bases unmatched to any gene: 4. The CDR3 DNA reads as TGTGCCAGTAGTACGAGCGGGGGCCCCTACGAGCAGTACTTC. Translation: CASSTSGGPYEQYF.

This rearrangement joins TRBV27 to TRBJ2-7, with TRBD1 identical over 7 bases. Germline lookup yields CDR1 MNHEY and CDR2 SMNVEV (reference sequence). V gave up 5 bases and J gave up 3 bases; unmatched junction bases: 4. The CDR3 has 13 amino acids. CDR3 bases: TGTGCCAGCAGTCACGGGACAGACTACGAGCAGTACTTC. Translating gives CASSHGTDYEQYF.

The V and J genes are TRBV5-4 and TRBJ2-5; 13 bases align to TRBD2. Trimming cost V 3 bases and J 1 base; bases outside gene matches: 3. CDR1 SGHNT and CDR2 YYREEE come from the germline V gene (reference sequence). The CDR3 consists of 16 residues. The CDR3 spells CASSSGLAGFQETQYF. CDR3 DNA: TGTGCCAGCAGCTCGGGACTAGCGGGGTTCCAAGAGACCCAGTACTTC.

The rearrangement links TRBV3-1 (or the pseudogene TRBV3-2) to TRBJ2-1; TRBD1 is a possible D gene (6 bases). The CDR3 has 14 amino acids. The V gene lost 4 bases and the J gene lost 9 bases, with 16 bases spanning the gap. Germline V gene lookup returns CDR1 LGHDT and CDR2 YNNKEL (reference sequence). The CDR3 here is CASSLTGKTGEQFF. CDR3 bases: TGTGCCAGCAGCCTCACAGGGAAAACTGGTGAGCAGTTCTTC.

The genes are TRBV10-3 and TRBJ1-2, with D perhaps matching TRBD1 (6 bases). CDR3 length: 13 amino acids. Germline V gene sequence: CDR1 ENHRY, CDR2 SYGVKD. V lost 2 bases to trimming and J lost 8 bases, with 12 bases between them. The CDR3 DNA is TGTGCCATCAGTGAGCTAACAGGGTCCGGCTACACCTTC. Amino acid sequence: CAISELTGSGYTF.

The rearrangement links TRBV6-5 to TRBJ1-4; 8 nucleotides agree with TRBD1. The CDR3 is 14 residues long. J lost 6 bases, V lost 5 bases, and 5 bases had no gene match. Looked up from germline, CDR1 is MNHEY and CDR2 is SVGAGI. The CDR3 sequence is CASSTGGEDEKLFF. DNA for the CDR3: TGTGCCAGCAGTACAGGGGGGGAGGATGAAAAACTGTTTTTT.

The chain links TRBV18 to TRBJ1-5, with 7 nucleotides matching TRBD1. Germline values: CDR1 KGHSH, CDR2 LQKENI. The CDR3 has 15 amino acids. J gave up 3 bases and V 3 bases, and 5 bases lay outside the gene matches. The DNA of the CDR3 is TGTGCCAGCTCACCTAGTCAGGGGGACAATCAGCCCCAGCATTTT. Its protein product is CASSPSQGDNQPQHF.

The V gene is TRBV21-1, the J gene TRBJ2-3; the table's D gene call, TRBD1, was not cross checked with the DNA. TRBV21-1 is classified as a pseudogene. This CDR3 has 18 residues. CDR3 region: CASSKERQPPMGSDTQYF. The CDR3 DNA sequence: TGTGCCAGCAGCAAAGAGCGACAGCCCCCGATGGGGTCAGATACGCAGTATTTT.

A note on this clone: The same CDR3 also results from other DNA sequences found in this sample. This chain joins TRBV18 and TRBJ2-5; D not resolved. V lost 3 bases to trimming and J lost 4 bases, with 6 bases between them. Germline loops: CDR1 KGHSH, CDR2 LQKENI. The CDR3 extends over 12 amino acids. CDR3 amino acids: CASSPRRETQYF. The CDR3 DNA sequence: TGTGCCAGCTCACCGAGGCGAGAGACCCAGTACTTC.

The table lists this clone with a count of one. The chain carries TRBV27 and TRBJ2-7; no clear D gene. The germline gives CDR1 MNHEY, CDR2 SMNVEV (reference sequence). Trimming cost V 1 base and J 6 bases, with 10 bases left between them. This CDR3 has 13 amino acids. DNA for the CDR3: TGTGCCAGCAGTTTATACACTCCAGGCGAGCAGTACTTC. Protein sequence: CASSLYTPGEQYF.

The rearrangement joins TRBV11-3 to TRBJ2-1; 10 bases map to TRBD1. After removal of 5 bases from V and 2 bases from J, the junction contained 9 bases not matched to a gene. The CDR3 has 17 amino acids. Germline V lookup: CDR1 SGHNT, CDR2 YENEEA. In nucleotides, the CDR3 is TGTGCCAGCAGCCCTAGGGGGGGACAGGGGCCCTACAATGAGCAGTTCTTC. Translating gives CASSPRGGQGPYNEQFF.

The table lists this clone with a count of one. V usage is TRBV5-1 and J usage is TRBJ2-5; 12 nucleotides align to TRBD1. V lost 4 bases, J lost 14 bases, and 15 bases stayed unmatched. Germline V CDR1 and CDR2: SGHRS, YFSETQ. The CDR3 extends over 15 amino acids. The CDR3 DNA reads as TGCGCCAGCAGCCAAACCGGGACAGGGGGCGTATCCTTATACTTC. Translated, it gives CASSQTGTGGVSLYF.

The chain has TRBV4-2 and TRBJ2-7, with D perhaps TRBD1 (5 bases). The CDR3 contains 16 residues. Trimming cost V 0 bases and J 6 bases, with 18 bases left between them. Germline V gene lookup returns CDR1 LGHNA and CDR2 YNFKEQ. CDR3: CASSQDWGSSPPEQYF. For the CDR3, the DNA is TGTGCCAGCAGCCAAGATTGGGGCAGTTCCCCGCCCGAGCAGTACTTC.